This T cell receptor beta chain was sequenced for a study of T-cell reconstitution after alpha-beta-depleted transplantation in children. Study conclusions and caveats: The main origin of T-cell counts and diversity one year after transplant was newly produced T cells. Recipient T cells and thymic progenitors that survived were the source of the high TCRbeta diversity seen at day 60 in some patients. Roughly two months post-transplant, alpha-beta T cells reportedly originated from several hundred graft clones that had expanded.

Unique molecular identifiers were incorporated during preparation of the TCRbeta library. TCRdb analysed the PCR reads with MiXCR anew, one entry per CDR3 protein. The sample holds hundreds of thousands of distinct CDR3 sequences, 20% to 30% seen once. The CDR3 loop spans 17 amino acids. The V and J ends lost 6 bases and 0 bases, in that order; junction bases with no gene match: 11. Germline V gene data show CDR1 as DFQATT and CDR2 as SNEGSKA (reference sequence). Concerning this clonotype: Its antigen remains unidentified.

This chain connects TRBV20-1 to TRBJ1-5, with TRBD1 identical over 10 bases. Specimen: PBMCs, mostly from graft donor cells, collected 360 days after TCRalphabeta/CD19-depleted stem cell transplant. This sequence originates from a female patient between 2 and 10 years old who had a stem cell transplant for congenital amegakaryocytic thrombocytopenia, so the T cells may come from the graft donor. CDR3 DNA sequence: TGCAGTGCCTCCGGACAGGGGGTGCACTATAGCAATCAGCCCCAGCATTTT. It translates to CSASGQGVHYSNQPQHF.